These 2 T cell receptor beta chains share one sample of origin, sequenced in a study of vaccination and CD4 T cells after COVID-19 (dated by TCRdb to 2022 to 2024). Their antigen targets remain unknown. Library preparation employed PCR. TCRdb shows the sequencer as Illumina iSeq 100. At the Johns Hopkins FTIC core, DNA from the cultured CD4+ T cells underwent TCR sequencing with the Oncomine TCR Beta short-read assay. TCRdb itself trimmed the public reads at Q25 with fastp, ran MiXCR and retained productive beta chains. For every CDR3 protein sequence, its rows merge into one entry that carries the most common genes and DNA. This sample has about 17,000 distinct CDR3 sequences in its table, and about 48% of those were observed once. The ten largest clones take up over 10% of the sample. The time point label for this specimen denotes: late sampling 161 to 241 days after vaccination in a few convalescent patients. Read against the paper, the sample's treatment or condition label means: approximately nine-day PBMC culture with coronavirus spike peptide pools or control peptides (ViraFEST assay).

The sample consisted of CD4+ T cells from blood, cultured in vitro, taken about 7 months after SARS-CoV-2 vaccination. The receptors were gathered from a human donor who had recovered from COVID-19.

The V and J genes are TRBV11-3 and TRBJ2-5, with a possible D match to TRBD2 (6 bases). V dropped 0 bases and J dropped 10 bases, with 12 bases sitting between them. Germline CDR1 SGHNT, CDR2 YENEEA. CDR3 length: 13 amino acids. The CDR3 DNA follows: TGTGCCAGCAGCTTAGATTCCTTGGGAGGCCAGTACTTC. Amino acids: CASSLDSLGGQYF. Looking up the rest from reference TRBV11-3 and TRBJ2-5 gives the full variable domain: EAGVVQSPRYKIIEKKQPVAFWCNPISGHNTLYWYLQNLGQGPELLIRYENEEAVDDSQLPKDRFSAERLKGVDSTLKIQPAELGDSAVYLCASSLDSLGGQYFGPGTRLLVL.

This chain connects TRBV7-9 to TRBJ1-3; tentative D call: TRBD1 (6 bases). Trimming removed 5 bases at V and 2 bases at J, with 16 bases between. Germline V gene lookup returns CDR1 SEHNR and CDR2 FQNEAQ (reference sequence). The CDR3 is 16 amino acids. In DNA form, the CDR3 reads TGTGCCAGCAGCGCCGCCGGGACATACGCTGGAAACACCATATATTTT. Translated, it gives CASSAAGTYAGNTIYF. The whole variable domain, remainder taken from reference TRBV7-9 and TRBJ1-3, is DTGVSQNPRHKITKRGQNVTFRCDPISEHNRLYWYRQTLGQGPEFLTYFQNEAQLEKSRLLSDRFSAERPKGSFSTLEIQRTEQGDSAMYLCASSAAGTYAGNTIYFGEGSWLTVV.